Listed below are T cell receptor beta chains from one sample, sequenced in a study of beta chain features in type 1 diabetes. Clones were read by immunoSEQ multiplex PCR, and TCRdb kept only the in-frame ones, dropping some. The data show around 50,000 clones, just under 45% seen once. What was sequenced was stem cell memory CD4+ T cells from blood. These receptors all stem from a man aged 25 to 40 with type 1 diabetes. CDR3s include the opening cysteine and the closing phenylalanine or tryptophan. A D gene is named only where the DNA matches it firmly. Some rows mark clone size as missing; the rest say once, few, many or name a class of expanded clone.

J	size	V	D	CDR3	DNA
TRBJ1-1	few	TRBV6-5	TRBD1	CASSDRGPAFF	TGTGCCAGCAGTGACAGGGGACCCGCTTTCTTT
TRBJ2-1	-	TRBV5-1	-	CASSFQGRTRGEQFF	TGCGCCAGCAGCTTCCAAGGGCGGACTAGGGGGGAGCAGTTCTTC
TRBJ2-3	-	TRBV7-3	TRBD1	CASSVQGAADTQYF	TGTGCCAGCAGCGTACAGGGGGCAGCAGATACGCAGTATTTT
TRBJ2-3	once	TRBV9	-	CASSDNSDQPTDTQYF	TGTGCCAGCAGCGATAATAGCGACCAACCCACAGATACGCAGTATTTT
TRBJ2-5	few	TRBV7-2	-	CASSLGPPRETQYF	TGTGCCAGCAGCTTAGGTCCCCCACGGGAGACCCAGTACTTC
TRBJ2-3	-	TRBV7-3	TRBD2	CASSLGAGGTTDTQYF	TGTGCCAGCAGCTTAGGGGCGGGAGGCACCACAGATACGCAGTATTTT
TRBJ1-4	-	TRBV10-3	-	CAIKGDGNEKLFF	TGTGCCATCAAGGGGGACGGGAATGAAAAACTGTTTTTT
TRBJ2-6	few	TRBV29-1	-	CSVASSGANVLTF	TGCAGCGTTGCGAGCTCTGGGGCCAACGTCCTGACTTTC
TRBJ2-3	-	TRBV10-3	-	CAISDRGFRDTQYF	TGTGCCATCAGTGATCGCGGATTTAGAGATACGCAGTATTTT
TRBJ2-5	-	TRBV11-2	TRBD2	CASRSLAGEETQYF	TGTGCCAGCCGATCGTTAGCGGGAGAGGAGACCCAGTACTTC
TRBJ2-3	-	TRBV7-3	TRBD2	CASSLRSTSGSPDTQYF	TGTGCCAGCAGCTTAAGGTCTACTAGCGGGAGCCCAGATACGCAGTATTTT
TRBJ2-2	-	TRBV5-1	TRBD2	CASSLGPSRLAGGTGELFF	TGCGCCAGCAGCTTGGGTCCCAGTCGACTAGCGGGAGGAACCGGGGAGCTGTTTTTT
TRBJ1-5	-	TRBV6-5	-	CASSYSHRGNQPQHF	TGTGCCAGCAGTTACTCACACAGGGGCAATCAGCCCCAGCATTTT
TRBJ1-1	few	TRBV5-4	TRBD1	CASSFGGTGGITEAFF	TGTGCCAGCAGCTTTGGCGGGACAGGGGGGATCACTGAAGCTTTCTTT
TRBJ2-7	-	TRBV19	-	CASRARDNTYEQYF	TGTGCCAGTAGAGCCCGGGACAACACCTACGAGCAGTACTTC
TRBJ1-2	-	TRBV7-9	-	CASSLGGRNYGYTF	TGTGCCAGCAGCTTAGGCGGCAGAAACTATGGCTACACCTTC
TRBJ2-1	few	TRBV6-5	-	CASSSVTAYNEQFF	TGTGCCAGCAGTAGCGTGACGGCCTACAATGAGCAGTTCTTC
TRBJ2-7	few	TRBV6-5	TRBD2	CASSYSTSGTWYEQYF	TGTGCCAGCAGTTACTCGACTAGCGGGACTTGGTACGAGCAGTACTTC
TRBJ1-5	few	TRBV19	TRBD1	CASSILGTGIREPQHF	TGTGCCAGTAGTATACTCGGGACAGGGATTAGGGAGCCCCAGCATTTT
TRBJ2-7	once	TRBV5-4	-	CASSTPSQGMREQYF	TGTGCCAGCAGCACACCGTCACAGGGAATGCGGGAGCAGTACTTC
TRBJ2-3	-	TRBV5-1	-	CASTLTGGADTQYF	TGCGCCAGCACTCTGACAGGTGGCGCAGATACGCAGTATTTT
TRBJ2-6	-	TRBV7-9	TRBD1	CASSITGGSSGANVLTF	TGTGCCAGCAGCATAACAGGGGGTTCCTCTGGGGCCAACGTCCTGACTTTC
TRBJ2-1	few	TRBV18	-	CASSPPSSYNEQFF	TGTGCCAGCTCACCACCGAGCTCCTACAATGAGCAGTTCTTC
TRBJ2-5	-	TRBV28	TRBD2	CASRRGTSGEETQYF	TGTGCCAGCAGACGCGGGACTAGCGGCGAGGAGACCCAGTACTTC
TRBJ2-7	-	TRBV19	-	CASPTRRQEISYAQYF	TGTGCCAGTCCTACGAGGAGACAGGAAATATCCTACGCGCAGTACTTC
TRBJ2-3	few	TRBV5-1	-	CASSRTGSTDTQYF	TGCGCCAGCAGCCGTACAGGGTCGACAGATACGCAGTATTTT
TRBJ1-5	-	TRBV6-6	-	CASSWIGVQPQHF	TGTGCCAGCAGTTGGATAGGGGTTCAGCCCCAGCATTTT
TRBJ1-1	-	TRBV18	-	CASSPGQNTEAFF	TGTGCCAGCTCACCAGGGCAGAACACTGAAGCTTTCTTT
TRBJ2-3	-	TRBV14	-	CASSQGPQGPTDTQYF	TGTGCCAGCAGCCAAGGCCCTCAGGGCCCCACAGATACGCAGTATTTT
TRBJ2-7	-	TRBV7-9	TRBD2	CASSLGSGRPYEQYF	TGTGCCAGCAGCTTAGGAAGCGGGAGACCCTACGAGCAGTACTTC
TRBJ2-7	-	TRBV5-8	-	CASSLVPSLYEQYF	TGTGCCAGCAGCTTGGTCCCTAGTCTGTACGAGCAGTACTTC
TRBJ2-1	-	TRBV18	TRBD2	CASSTLAGGTYNEQFF	TGTGCCAGCTCAACTCTAGCGGGAGGGACCTACAATGAGCAGTTCTTC
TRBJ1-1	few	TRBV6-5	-	CASAVGTEAFF	TGTGCCAGCGCGGTTGGTACTGAAGCTTTCTTT
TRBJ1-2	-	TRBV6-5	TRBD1	CASSETGVYGYTF	TGTGCCAGCAGCGAGACAGGGGTCTATGGCTACACCTTC
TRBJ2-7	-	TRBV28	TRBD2	CASWTSGYEQYF	TGTGCTTCCTGGACTAGCGGCTACGAGCAGTACTTC
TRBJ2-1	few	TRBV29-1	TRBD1	CSVRRQGSYNEQFF	TGCAGCGTGCGGCGACAGGGCTCCTACAATGAGCAGTTCTTC
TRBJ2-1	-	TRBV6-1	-	CAGGRNEQFF	TGTGCCGGAGGTCGCAATGAGCAGTTCTTC
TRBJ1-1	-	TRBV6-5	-	CASNRWGGTEAFF	TGTGCCAGCAATCGATGGGGGGGTACTGAAGCTTTCTTT